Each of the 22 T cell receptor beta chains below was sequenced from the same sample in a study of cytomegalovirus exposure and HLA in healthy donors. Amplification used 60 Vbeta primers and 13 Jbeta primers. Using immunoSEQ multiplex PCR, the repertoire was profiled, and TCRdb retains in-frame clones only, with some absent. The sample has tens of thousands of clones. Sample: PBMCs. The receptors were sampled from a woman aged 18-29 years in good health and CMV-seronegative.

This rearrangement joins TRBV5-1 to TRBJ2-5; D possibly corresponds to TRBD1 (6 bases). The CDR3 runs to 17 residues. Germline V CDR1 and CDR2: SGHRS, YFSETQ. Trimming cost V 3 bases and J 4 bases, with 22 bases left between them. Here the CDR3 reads CASSSTTGLFFGETQYF. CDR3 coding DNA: TGCGCCAGCAGCTCCACTACAGGGCTATTTTTTGGAGAGACCCAGTACTTC.

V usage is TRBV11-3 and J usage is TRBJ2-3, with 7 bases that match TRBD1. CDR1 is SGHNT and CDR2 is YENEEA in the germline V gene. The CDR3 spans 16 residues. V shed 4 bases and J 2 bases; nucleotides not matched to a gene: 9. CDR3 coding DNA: TGTGCCAGCAGCTCCCCCGGGACAGACTCCACAGATACGCAGTATTTT. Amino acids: CASSSPGTDSTDTQYF.

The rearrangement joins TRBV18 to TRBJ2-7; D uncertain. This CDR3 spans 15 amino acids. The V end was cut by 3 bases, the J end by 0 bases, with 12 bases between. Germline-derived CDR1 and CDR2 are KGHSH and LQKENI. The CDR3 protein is CASSPSTPASYEQYF. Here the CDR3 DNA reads TGTGCCAGCTCACCTTCGACACCGGCCTCCTACGAGCAGTACTTC.

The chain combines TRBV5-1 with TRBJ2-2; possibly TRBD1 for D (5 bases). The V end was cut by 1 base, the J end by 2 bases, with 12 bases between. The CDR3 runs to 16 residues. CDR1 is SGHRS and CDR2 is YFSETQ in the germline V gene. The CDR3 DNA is TGCGCCAGCAGCTTGATGGGGCAGGGTAACACCGGGGAGCTGTTTTTT. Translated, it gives CASSLMGQGNTGELFF.

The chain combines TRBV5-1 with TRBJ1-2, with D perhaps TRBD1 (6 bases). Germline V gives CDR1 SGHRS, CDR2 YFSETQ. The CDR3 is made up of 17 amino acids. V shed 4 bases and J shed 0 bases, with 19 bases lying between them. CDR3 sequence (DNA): TGCGCCAGCAGCGTGGCCGGAGGGGGGGGAACTAACTATGGCTACACCTTC. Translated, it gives CASSVAGGGGTNYGYTF. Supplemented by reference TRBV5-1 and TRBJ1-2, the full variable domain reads KAGVTQTPRYLIKTRGQQVTLSCSPISGHRSVSWYQQTPGQGLQFLFEYFSETQRNKGNFPGRFSGRQFSNSRSEMNVSTLELGDSALYLCASSVAGGGGTNYGYTFGSGTRLTVV.

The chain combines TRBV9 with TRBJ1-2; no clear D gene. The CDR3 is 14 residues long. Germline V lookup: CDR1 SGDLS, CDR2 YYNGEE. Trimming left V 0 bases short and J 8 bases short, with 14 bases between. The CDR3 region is CASSVVRGAQGYTF. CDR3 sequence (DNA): TGTGCCAGCAGCGTAGTTCGGGGAGCACAAGGCTACACCTTC.

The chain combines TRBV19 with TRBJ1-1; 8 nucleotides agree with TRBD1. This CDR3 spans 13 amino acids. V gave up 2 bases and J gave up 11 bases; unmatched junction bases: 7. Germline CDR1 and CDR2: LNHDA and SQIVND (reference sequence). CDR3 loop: CASSIRDRSWAFF. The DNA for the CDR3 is TGTGCCAGTAGTATAAGGGACAGGTCGTGGGCTTTCTTT.

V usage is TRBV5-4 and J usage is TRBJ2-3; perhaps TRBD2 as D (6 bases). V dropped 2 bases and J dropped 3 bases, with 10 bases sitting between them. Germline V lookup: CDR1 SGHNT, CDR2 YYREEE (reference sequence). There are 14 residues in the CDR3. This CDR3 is CASSFRRATDTQYF. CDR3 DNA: TGTGCCAGCAGCTTTAGGAGGGCGACAGATACGCAGTATTTT.

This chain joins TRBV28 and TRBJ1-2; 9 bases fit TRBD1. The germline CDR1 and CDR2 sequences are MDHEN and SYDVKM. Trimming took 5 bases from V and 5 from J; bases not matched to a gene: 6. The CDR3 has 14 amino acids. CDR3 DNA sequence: TGTGCCAGCAGTCTCACGGGACAGGGATATGGCTACACCTTC. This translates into CASSLTGQGYGYTF.

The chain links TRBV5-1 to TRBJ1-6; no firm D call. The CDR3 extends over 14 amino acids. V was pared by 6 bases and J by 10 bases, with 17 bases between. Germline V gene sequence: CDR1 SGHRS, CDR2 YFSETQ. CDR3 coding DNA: TGCGCCAGCAATGATGGATATTCGGAGTCACCCCTCCACTTT. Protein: CASNDGYSESPLHF.

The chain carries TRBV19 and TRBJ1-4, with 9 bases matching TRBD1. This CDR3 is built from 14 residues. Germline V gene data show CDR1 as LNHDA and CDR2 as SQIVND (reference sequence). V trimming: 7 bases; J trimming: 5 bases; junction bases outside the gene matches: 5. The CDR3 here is CASTPDRGNEKLFF. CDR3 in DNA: TGTGCCAGTACCCCGGACAGGGGAAATGAAAAACTGTTTTTT.

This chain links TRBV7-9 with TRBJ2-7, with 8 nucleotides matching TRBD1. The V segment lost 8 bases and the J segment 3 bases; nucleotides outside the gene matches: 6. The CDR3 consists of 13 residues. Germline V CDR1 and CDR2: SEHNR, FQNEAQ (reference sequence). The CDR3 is CASGLTGGYEQYF. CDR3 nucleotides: TGTGCCAGCGGCCTTACAGGGGGCTACGAGCAGTACTTC.

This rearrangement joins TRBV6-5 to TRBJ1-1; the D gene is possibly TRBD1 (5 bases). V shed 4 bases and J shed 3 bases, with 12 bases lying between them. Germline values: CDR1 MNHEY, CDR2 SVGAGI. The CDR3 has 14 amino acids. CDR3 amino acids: CASSLAGYYTEAFF. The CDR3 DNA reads TGTGCCAGCAGTTTGGCAGGGTACTACACTGAAGCTTTCTTT.

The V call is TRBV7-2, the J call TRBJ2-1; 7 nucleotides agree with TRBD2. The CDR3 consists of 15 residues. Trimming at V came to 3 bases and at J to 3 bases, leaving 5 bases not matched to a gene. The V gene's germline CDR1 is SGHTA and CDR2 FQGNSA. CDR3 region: CASSLGLADYNEQFF. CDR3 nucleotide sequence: TGTGCCAGCAGCTTGGGGCTAGCGGACTACAATGAGCAGTTCTTC. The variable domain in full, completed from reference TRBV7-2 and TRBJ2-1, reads GAGVSQSPSNKVTEKGKDVELRCDPISGHTALYWYRQSLGQGLEFLIYFQGNSAPDKSGLPSDRFSAERTGGSVSTLTIQRTQQEDSAVYLCASSLGLADYNEQFFGPGTRLTVL.

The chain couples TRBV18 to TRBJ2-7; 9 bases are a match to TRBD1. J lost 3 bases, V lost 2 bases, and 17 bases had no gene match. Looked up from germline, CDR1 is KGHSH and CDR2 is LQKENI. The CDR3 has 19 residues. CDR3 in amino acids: CASSPKQGADVGKNYEQYF. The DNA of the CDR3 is TGTGCCAGCTCACCAAAACAGGGGGCCGACGTGGGTAAAAACTACGAGCAGTACTTC.

CDR3 residues: CASSFRGVGYEQYF. The CDR3 region has the DNA TGCGCCAGCAGCTTCCGGGGAGTGGGCTACGAGCAGTACTTC. The gene calls are TRBV5-1 and TRBJ2-7; the D gene is possibly TRBD2 (5 bases). The V and J ends lost 2 bases and 3 bases respectively, with 12 bases between them. The CDR3 is made up of 14 amino acids. CDR1 and CDR2 from the germline V gene are SGHRS and YFSETQ.

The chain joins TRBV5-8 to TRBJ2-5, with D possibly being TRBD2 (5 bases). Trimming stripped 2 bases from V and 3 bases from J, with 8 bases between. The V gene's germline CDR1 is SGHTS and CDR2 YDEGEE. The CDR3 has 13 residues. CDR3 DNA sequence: TGTGCCAGCAGCTTCTCCGGGAAAGAGACCCAGTACTTC. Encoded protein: CASSFSGKETQYF.

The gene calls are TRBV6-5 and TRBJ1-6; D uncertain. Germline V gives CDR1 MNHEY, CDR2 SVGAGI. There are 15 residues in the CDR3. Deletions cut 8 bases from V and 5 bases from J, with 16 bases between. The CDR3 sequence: CASSQLWADNSPLHF. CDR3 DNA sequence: TGTGCCAGCTCCCAGCTCTGGGCCGATAATTCACCCCTCCACTTT.

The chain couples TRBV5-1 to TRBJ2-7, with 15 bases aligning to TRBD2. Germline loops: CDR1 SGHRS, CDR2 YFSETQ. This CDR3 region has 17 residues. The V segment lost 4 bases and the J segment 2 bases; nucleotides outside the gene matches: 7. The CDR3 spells CASSKGLAGGSAYEQYF. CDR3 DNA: TGCGCCAGCAGCAAGGGACTAGCGGGGGGCTCCGCCTACGAGCAGTACTTC. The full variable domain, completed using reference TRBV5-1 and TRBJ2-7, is KAGVTQTPRYLIKTRGQQVTLSCSPISGHRSVSWYQQTPGQGLQFLFEYFSETQRNKGNFPGRFSGRQFSNSRSEMNVSTLELGDSALYLCASSKGLAGGSAYEQYFGPGTRLTVT.

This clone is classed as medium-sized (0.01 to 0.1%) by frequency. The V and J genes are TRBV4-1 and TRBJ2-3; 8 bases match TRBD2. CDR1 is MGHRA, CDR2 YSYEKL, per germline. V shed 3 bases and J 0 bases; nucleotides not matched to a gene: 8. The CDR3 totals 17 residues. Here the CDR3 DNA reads TGCGCCAGCAGCCAGTTCCTTAGCGGGGCGAGCACAGATACGCAGTATTTT. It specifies CASSQFLSGASTDTQYF.

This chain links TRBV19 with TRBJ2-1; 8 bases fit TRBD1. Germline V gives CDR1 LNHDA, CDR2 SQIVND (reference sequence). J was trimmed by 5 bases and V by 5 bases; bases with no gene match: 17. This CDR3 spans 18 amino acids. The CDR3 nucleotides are TGTGCCAGTAGTTATAACTCTCCCGGACAGGGCCTCCACAATGAGCAGTTCTTC. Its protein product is CASSYNSPGQGLHNEQFF.

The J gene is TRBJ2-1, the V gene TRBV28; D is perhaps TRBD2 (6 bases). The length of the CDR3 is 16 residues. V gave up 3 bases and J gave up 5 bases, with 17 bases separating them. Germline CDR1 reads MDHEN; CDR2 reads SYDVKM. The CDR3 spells CASSFGGRDTDNEQFF. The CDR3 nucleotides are TGTGCCAGCAGTTTCGGGGGTCGGGATACCGACAATGAGCAGTTCTTC.